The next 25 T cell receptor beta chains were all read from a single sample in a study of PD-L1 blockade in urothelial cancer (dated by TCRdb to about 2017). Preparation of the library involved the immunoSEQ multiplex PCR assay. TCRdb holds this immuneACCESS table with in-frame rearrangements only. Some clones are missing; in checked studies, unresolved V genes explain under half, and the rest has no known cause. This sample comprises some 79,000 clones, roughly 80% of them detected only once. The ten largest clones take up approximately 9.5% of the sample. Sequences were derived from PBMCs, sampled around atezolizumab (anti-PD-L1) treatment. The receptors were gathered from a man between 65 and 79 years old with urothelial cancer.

In DNA, the CDR3 is TGTGCCAGCAGCAAGATCCCACCCCGGACTCCTTCTGAAGTCACAGATACGCAGTATTTT. Its protein is CASSKIPPRTPSEVTDTQYF. This chain uses TRBV21-1 with TRBJ2-3; TRBD2 reflects the table's D call only, with no check against the DNA. TRBV21-1 is noted as a pseudogene. CDR3 length equals 20 residues.

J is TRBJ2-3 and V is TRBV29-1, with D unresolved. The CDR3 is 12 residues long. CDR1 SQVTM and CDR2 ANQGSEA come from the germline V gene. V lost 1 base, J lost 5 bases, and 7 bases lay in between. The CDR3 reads CSVEVGRDTQYF. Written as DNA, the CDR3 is TGCAGCGTTGAAGTTGGGCGAGATACGCAGTATTTT.

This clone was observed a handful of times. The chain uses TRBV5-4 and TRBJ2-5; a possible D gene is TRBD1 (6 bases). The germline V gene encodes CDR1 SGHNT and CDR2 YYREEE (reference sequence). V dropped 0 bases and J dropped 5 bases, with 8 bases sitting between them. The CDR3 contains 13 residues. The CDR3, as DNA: TGTGCCAGCAGCTTGGACAGGGACGAGACCCAGTACTTC. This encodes CASSLDRDETQYF.

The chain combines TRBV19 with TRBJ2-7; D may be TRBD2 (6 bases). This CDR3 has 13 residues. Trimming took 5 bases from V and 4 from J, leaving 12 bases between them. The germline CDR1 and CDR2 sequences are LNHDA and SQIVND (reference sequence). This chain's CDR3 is CASSERASYEQYF. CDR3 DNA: TGTGCCAGTAGTGAGCGGGCCTCGTACGAGCAGTACTTC.

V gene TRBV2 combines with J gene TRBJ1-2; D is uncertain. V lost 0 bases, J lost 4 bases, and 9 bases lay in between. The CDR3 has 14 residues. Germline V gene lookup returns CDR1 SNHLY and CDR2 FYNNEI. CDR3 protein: CASSEASGSYGYTF. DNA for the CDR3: TGTGCCAGCAGTGAAGCGTCAGGTTCCTATGGCTACACCTTC.

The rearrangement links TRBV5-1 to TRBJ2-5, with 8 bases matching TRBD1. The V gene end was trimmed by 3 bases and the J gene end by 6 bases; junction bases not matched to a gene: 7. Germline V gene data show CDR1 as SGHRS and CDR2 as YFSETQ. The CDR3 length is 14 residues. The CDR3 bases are TGCGCCAGCAGCTCCGGACAGGGAGCACAGACCCAGTACTTC. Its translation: CASSSGQGAQTQYF.

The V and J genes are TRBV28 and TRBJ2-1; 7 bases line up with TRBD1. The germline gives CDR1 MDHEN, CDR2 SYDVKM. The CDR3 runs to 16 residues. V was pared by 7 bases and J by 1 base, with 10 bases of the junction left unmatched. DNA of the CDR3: TGTGCCAGCACCCCGACAGGGACAACATCCTACAATGAGCAGTTCTTC. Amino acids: CASTPTGTTSYNEQFF.

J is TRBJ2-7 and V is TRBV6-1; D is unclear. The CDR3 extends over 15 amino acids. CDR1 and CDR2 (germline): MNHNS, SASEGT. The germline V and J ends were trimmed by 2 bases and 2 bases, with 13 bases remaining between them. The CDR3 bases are TGTGCCAGCAGTGAATCAGGATTAGTAGCCTACGAGCAGTACTTC. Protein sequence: CASSESGLVAYEQYF.

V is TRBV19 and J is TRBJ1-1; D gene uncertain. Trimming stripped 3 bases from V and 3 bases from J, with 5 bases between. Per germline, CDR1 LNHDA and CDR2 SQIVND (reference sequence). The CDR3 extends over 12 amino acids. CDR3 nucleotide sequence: TGTGCCAGTAGTATGCGGGACACTGAAGCTTTCTTT. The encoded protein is CASSMRDTEAFF.

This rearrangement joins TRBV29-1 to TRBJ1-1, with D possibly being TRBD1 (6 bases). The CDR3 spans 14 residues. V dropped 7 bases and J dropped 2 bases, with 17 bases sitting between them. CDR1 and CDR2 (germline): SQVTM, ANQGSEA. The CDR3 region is CSAQRAGANTEAFF. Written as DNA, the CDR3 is TGCAGCGCCCAAAGGGCAGGGGCAAACACTGAAGCTTTCTTT.

CDR3 loop: CATSSPGQGSYNSPLHF. Written as DNA, the CDR3 is TGTGCCACCAGCAGCCCGGGACAGGGGTCCTATAATTCACCCCTCCACTTT. The chain joins TRBV15 to TRBJ1-6; 10 nucleotides align to TRBD1. Germline V gene sequence: CDR1 LNHNV, CDR2 YYDKDF (reference sequence). This CDR3 region has 17 residues. Trimming removed 3 bases from V and 1 base from J; junction bases left unmatched: 3.

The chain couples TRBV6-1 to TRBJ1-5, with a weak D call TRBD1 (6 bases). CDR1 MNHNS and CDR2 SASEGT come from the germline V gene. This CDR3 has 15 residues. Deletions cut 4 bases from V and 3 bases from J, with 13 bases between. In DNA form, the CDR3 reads TGTGCCAGCAGTGGGGGGGGCCGGGACAATCAGCCCCAGCATTTT. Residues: CASSGGGRDNQPQHF.

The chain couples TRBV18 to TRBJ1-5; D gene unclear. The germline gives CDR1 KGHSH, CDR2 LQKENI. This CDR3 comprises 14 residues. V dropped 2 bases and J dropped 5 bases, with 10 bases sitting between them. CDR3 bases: TGTGCCAGCTCACCAGGTCAGGAGGATCAGCCCCAGCATTTT. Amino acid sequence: CASSPGQEDQPQHF.

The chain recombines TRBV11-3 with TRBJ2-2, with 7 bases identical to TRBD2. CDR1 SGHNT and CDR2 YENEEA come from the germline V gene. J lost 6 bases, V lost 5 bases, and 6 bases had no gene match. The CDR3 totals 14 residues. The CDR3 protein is CASSNPTSAGELFF. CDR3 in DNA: TGTGCCAGCAGCAACCCCACTAGCGCCGGGGAGCTGTTTTTT.

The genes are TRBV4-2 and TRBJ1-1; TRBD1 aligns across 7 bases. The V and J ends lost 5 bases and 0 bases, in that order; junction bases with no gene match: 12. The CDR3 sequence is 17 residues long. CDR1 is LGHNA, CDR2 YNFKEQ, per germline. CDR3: CASSSQITGAVNTEAFF. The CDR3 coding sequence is TGTGCCAGCAGCTCTCAGATAACAGGGGCGGTGAACACTGAAGCTTTCTTT.

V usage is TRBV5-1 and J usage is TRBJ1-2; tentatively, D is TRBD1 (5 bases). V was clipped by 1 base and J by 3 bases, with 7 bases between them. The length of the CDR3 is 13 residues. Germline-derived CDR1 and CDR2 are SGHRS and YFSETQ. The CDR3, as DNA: TGCGCCAGCAGCTTGTCGGGGGACTATGGCTACACCTTC. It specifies CASSLSGDYGYTF.

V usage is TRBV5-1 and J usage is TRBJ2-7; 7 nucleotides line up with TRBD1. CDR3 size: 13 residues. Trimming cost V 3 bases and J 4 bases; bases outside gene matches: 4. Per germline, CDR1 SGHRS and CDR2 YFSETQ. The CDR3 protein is CASSWDRKYEQYF. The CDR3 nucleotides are TGCGCCAGCAGCTGGGACAGAAAATACGAGCAGTACTTC. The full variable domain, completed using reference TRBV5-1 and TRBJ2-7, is KAGVTQTPRYLIKTRGQQVTLSCSPISGHRSVSWYQQTPGQGLQFLFEYFSETQRNKGNFPGRFSGRQFSNSRSEMNVSTLELGDSALYLCASSWDRKYEQYFGPGTRLTVT.

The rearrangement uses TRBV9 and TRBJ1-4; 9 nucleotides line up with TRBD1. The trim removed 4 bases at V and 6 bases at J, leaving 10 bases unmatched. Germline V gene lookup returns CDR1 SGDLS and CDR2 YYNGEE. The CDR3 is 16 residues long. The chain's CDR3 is CASSSQTGGEYEKLFF. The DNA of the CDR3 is TGTGCCAGCAGCTCCCAAACAGGGGGCGAATATGAAAAACTGTTTTTT.

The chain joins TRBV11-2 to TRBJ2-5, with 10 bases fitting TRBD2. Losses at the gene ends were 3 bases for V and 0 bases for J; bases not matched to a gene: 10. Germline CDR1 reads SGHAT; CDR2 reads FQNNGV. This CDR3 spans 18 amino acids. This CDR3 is CASSFGKRGGRHQETQYF. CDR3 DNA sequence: TGTGCCAGCAGCTTTGGGAAGCGGGGGGGCCGTCACCAAGAGACCCAGTACTTC. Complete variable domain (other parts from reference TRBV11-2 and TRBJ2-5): EAGVAQSPRYKIIEKRQSVAFWCNPISGHATLYWYQQILGQGPKLLIQFQNNGVVDDSQLPKDRFSAERLKGVDSTLKIQPAKLEDSAVYLCASSFGKRGGRHQETQYFGPGTRLLVL.

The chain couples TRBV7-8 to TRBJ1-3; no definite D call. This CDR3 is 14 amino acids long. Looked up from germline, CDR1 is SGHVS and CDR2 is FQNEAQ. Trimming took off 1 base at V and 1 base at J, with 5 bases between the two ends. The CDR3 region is CASSLVLSGNTIYF. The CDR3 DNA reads TGTGCCAGCAGCTTAGTTCTTTCTGGAAACACCATATATTTT.

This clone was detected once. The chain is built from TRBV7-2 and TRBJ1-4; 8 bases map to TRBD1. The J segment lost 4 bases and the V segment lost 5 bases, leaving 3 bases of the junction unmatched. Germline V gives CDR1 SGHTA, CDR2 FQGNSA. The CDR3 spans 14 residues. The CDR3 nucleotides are TGTGCCAGCAGCCCGACAGGGGTTAATGAAAAACTGTTTTTT. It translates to CASSPTGVNEKLFF.

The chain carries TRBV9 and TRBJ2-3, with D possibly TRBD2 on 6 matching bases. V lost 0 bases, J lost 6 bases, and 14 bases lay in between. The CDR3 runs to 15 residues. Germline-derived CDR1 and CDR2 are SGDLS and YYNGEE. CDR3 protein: CASSVGGGIRDTQYF. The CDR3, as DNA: TGTGCCAGCAGCGTAGGGGGCGGGATCCGTGATACGCAGTATTTT.

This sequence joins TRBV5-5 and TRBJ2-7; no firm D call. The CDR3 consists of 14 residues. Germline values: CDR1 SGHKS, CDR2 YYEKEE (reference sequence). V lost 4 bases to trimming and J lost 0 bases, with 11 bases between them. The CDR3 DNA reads TGTGCCAGCAGCCTGCTTGAGAGCTCCTACGAGCAGTACTTC. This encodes CASSLLESSYEQYF.

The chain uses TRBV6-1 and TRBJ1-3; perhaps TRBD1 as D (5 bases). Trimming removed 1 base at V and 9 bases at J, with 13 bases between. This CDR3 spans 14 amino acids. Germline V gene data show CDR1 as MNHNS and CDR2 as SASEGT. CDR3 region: CASSEVIGGPTIYF. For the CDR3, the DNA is TGTGCCAGCAGTGAAGTGATCGGGGGTCCCACCATATATTTT.

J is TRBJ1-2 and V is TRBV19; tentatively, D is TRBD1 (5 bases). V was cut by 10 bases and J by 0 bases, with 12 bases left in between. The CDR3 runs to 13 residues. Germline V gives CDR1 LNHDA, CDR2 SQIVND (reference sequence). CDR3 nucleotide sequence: TGTGCCACCCAGGGCAGAACTAACTATGGCTACACCTTC. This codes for CATQGRTNYGYTF.